This TCR beta chain was recovered during a study of OX40 agonist ivuxolimab in advanced cancers. The CDR3 is 14 amino acids. Germline V gene sequence: CDR1 SGHRS, CDR2 YFSETQ. The ends were cut back, 7 bases at V and 1 base at J, with 14 bases in the middle. The table came from immunoSEQ multiplex PCR; TCRdb's copy has only in-frame clones and leaves some out. The sample records fewer than 65,000 clones, about four fifths being singletons. Sequenced material: CD4+ or CD8+ T cells sorted from blood, taken in a trial of the OX40 agonist ivuxolimab. The sequence came from an adult with an advanced solid tumor such as melanoma, head and neck, liver or kidney cancer. This rearrangement joins TRBV5-1 to TRBJ1-1; no firm D call. DNA for the CDR3: TGCGCCAGCCTACCTGGCGGGGAGAACACTGAAGCTTTCTTT. Encoded protein: CASLPGGENTEAFF.